Listed below are T cell receptor beta chains from one sample, sequenced in a study of T-cell reconstitution after alpha-beta-depleted transplantation in children. TCRdb re-derived calls from the PCR reads in MiXCR, one entry per CDR3 protein. The table includes some 830,000 distinct CDR3 sequences, around 17% detected once. Sequencing used PBMCs, mostly from graft donor cells, obtained 360 days after TCRalphabeta/CD19-depleted stem cell transplant. Receptors were obtained from a male patient aged 10 to 17 who had a stem cell transplant for acute lymphoblastic leukemia, so the T cells may come from the graft donor. The CDR3 runs from the conserved cysteine through the conserved F or W. A D gene is named only where the DNA matches it firmly. Some rows have no size entry. The others give once, few or many, or a class for an expanded clone.

size,D,V,J,DNA,CDR3
few,TRBD2,TRBV29-1,TRBJ2-1,TGCAGCTCCGGGGGCGGGAGGGCCTACAATGAGCAGTTCTTC,CSSGGGRAYNEQFF
many,NA,TRBV29-1,TRBJ2-1,TGCAGCGTTGGGGTAGGCTACAATGAGCAGTTCTTC,CSVGVGYNEQFF
few,NA,TRBV11-2,TRBJ2-3,TGTGCCAGCAGCTTCCGACAGGGAGGTAGCACAGATACGCAGTATTTT,CASSFRQGGSTDTQYF
NA,NA,TRBV4-1,TRBJ2-1,TGCGCCAGCACCCGTTGGGGGGTGCCGAGTAGTGACTACAATGAGCAGTTCTTC,CASTRWGVPSSDYNEQFF
few,NA,TRBV4-1,TRBJ2-1,TGCGCCAGCAGCATAAGATTAGAGGGCTATGAGCAGTTCTTC,CASSIRLEGYEQFF
few,NA,TRBV20-1,TRBJ2-5,TGCAGTCTCGGGGCGGGATACCAAGAGACCCAGTACTTC,CSLGAGYQETQYF
NA,NA,TRBV5-1,TRBJ1-1,TGCGCCAGCAGCACTCTCCTGAACACTGAAGCTTTCTTT,CASSTLLNTEAFF
NA,NA,TRBV6-2/TRBV6-3,TRBJ1-6,TGTGCCAGCAGTTGGGAACCCGACAGGACATTAAATTCACCCCTCCACTTT,CASSWEPDRTLNSPLHF
NA,NA,TRBV3-1,TRBJ2-4,TGTGCCTGCAGCCAAGATGATTCGTGGGGCTTAGTAGGCAAAAACATTCAGTACTTC,CACSQDDSWGLVGKNIQYF
NA,NA,TRBV11-3,TRBJ2-1,TGTGCCAGCAGCCTAGAGGACACCAACAATGAGCAGTTCTTC,CASSLEDTNNEQFF
few,NA,TRBV12-3/TRBV12-4,TRBJ2-1,TGTGCCAGCAGTTTATCGGCGGGCAAAGAGCAGTTCTTC,CASSLSAGKEQFF
NA,TRBD1,TRBV7-9,TRBJ2-1,TGTGCCAGCGGCCGGACAGGGTTTAATGAGCAGTTCTTC,CASGRTGFNEQFF
few,TRBD2,TRBV28,TRBJ2-7,TGTGCCAGCAGCCCCGCGACTAGCGGGGACTACGAGCAGTACTTC,CASSPATSGDYEQYF
few,NA,TRBV7-9,TRBJ2-7,TGTGCCAGCAGCTCAGGGCGACAGGAGCAGTACTTC,CASSSGRQEQYF
few,NA,TRBV4-1,TRBJ2-4,TGCGCCAGCAGCCAATTGCTTCCTAGGATTCAGTACTTC,CASSQLLPRIQYF
few,NA,TRBV12-3/TRBV12-4,TRBJ1-5,TGTGCCAGCAGTTACGCCTGGGTTAGCAATCAGCCCCAGCATTTT,CASSYAWVSNQPQHF
NA,TRBD1,TRBV2,TRBJ1-2,TGTGCCAACAACCGACAGGGGAACTATGGCTACACCTTC,CANNRQGNYGYTF
NA,NA,TRBV25-1,TRBJ2-5,TGTGCCAGCAGTGAATGGGTGAGCACCCCAGGCCAAGAGACCCAGTACTTC,CASSEWVSTPGQETQYF
NA,TRBD2,TRBV5-1,TRBJ2-3,TGCGCCAGCAGCGCCGGGGTAGCGGGGTCCACAGATACGCAGTATTTT,CASSAGVAGSTDTQYF
NA,NA,TRBV9,TRBJ2-2,TGTGCCAGCAGCGTAGAGGAGTGGGGAACGAACACCGGGGAGCTGTTTTTT,CASSVEEWGTNTGELFF
many,NA,TRBV20-1,TRBJ2-5,TGCAGTGCTGCCGGGCCCGAGGTGAGAGGGACCCAGTACTTC,CSAAGPEVRGTQYF
few,NA,TRBV12-3/TRBV12-4,TRBJ2-1,TGTGCCAGCAGTTCCCCGGACTCAGGAACGGATGAGCAGTTCTTC,CASSSPDSGTDEQFF
few,NA,TRBV6-5,TRBJ1-6,TGTGCCAGCAGTTACTCACAGGGCATAGGGGGATCACCCCTCCACTTT,CASSYSQGIGGSPLHF
few,TRBD1,TRBV5-1,TRBJ2-1,TGCGCCAGCAGCCCTAGACAGGGGAGTGGCAATGAGCAGTTCTTC,CASSPRQGSGNEQFF
few,TRBD2,TRBV20-1,TRBJ2-2,TGCAGTGCTCCTACTAGCGGGAGGGACACCGGGGAGCTGTTTTTT,CSAPTSGRDTGELFF
NA,NA,TRBV4-1,TRBJ2-7,TGCGCCAGCAGCCAAGTCATCCCAGGGTTCGAGCAGTACTTC,CASSQVIPGFEQYF
few,NA,TRBV20-1,TRBJ2-1,TGCAGTGCTAGAGACGGCTCCTACAATGAGCAGTTCTTC,CSARDGSYNEQFF
NA,NA,TRBV6-1,TRBJ2-5,TGTGCCAGCAGCCAGCCCAGTGGACATGAGACCCAGTACTTC,CASSQPSGHETQYF
NA,NA,TRBV21-1,TRBJ2-5,TGTGCCAGCAGCAAAAAGGGGAGGGAGACCCAGTACTTC,CASSKKGRETQYF
NA,NA,TRBV12-3/TRBV12-4,TRBJ1-2,TGTGCCAGCAGTTTAGGTCCGCGATTCTATGGCTACACCTTC,CASSLGPRFYGYTF
few,TRBD2,TRBV11-1,TRBJ2-1,TGTGCCAGCAGCTTAGGCCGACTAGCGGGAGATACGAGAACCAATGAGCAGTTCTTC,CASSLGRLAGDTRTNEQFF
many,NA,TRBV27,TRBJ2-2,TGTGCCAGCAGTTCACGAGTATACACCGGGGAGCTGTTTTTT,CASSSRVYTGELFF
few,TRBD2,TRBV4-1,TRBJ2-7,TGCGCCAGCAGCCCCAGGCCTAGCGGGAGGGCCCCAGAAGAGCAGTACTTC,CASSPRPSGRAPEEQYF
many,NA,TRBV28,TRBJ2-1,TGTGCCAGCAGACGGGACCTGAGCTCCTACAATGAGCAGTTCTTC,CASRRDLSSYNEQFF
many,TRBD1,TRBV5-1,TRBJ1-1,TGCGCCAGCAGCTTGTGGGACAGCACTGAAGCTTTCTTT,CASSLWDSTEAFF
NA,TRBD2,TRBV29-1,TRBJ2-1,TGCAGCGTGTTGACTAGCGGGAGTGGTGCCTACAATGAGCAGTTCTTC,CSVLTSGSGAYNEQFF
NA,TRBD1,TRBV6-4,TRBJ2-1,TGTGCCAGCAGCGTGGGACAGGCCGCCTACAATGAGCAGTTCTTC,CASSVGQAAYNEQFF
NA,NA,TRBV4-2,TRBJ2-7,TGTGCCAGCAGCCAAGATAGGGCCGGCGGGCAGTACTTC,CASSQDRAGGQYF
NA,NA,TRBV7-2,TRBJ1-2,TGTGCCAGCAGCTTCGGACGGGGTGCTAACTATGGCTACACCTTC,CASSFGRGANYGYTF
NA,TRBD1,TRBV6-1,TRBJ1-6,TGTGCCAGCAGTAAGGGACAGGGAAGCTATAATTCACCCCTCCACTTT,CASSKGQGSYNSPLHF
few,NA,TRBV12-3/TRBV12-4,TRBJ2-3,TGTGCCAGCAGTGAGGCAAAGAGGACGCAGTATTTT,CASSEAKRTQYF
many,TRBD2,TRBV20-1,TRBJ2-2,TGCAGTGCTAGGAACCGACTAGCGGGGAACACCGGGGAGCTGTTTTTT,CSARNRLAGNTGELFF
NA,NA,TRBV5-1,TRBJ2-7,TGCGCCAGCAGCCCTCGGGCCACCGGAGGACTTTACGAGCAGTACTTC,CASSPRATGGLYEQYF
once,TRBD2,TRBV11-2,TRBJ2-1,TGTGCCAGCAGCCCTAATGGACTAGCCTCTAATGAGCAGTTCTTC,CASSPNGLASNEQFF
few,TRBD2,TRBV5-1,TRBJ2-3,TGCGCCAGCAGACCTAGCGGGAGAGGGACAGATACGCAGTATTTT,CASRPSGRGTDTQYF
NA,NA,TRBV18,TRBJ1-2,TGTGCCAGCTCACCAGGGCAGGACTATGGCTACACCTTC,CASSPGQDYGYTF
NA,TRBD2,TRBV7-6,TRBJ2-1,TGTGCCAGCAGCTTGTCTCAGGGACTAGCGGGAATTCGGTCCTACAATGAGCAGTTCTTC,CASSLSQGLAGIRSYNEQFF
few,NA,TRBV20-1,TRBJ2-3,TGCAGTGCTAGACCAGGGGTTGGCACAGATACGCAGTATTTT,CSARPGVGTDTQYF
NA,NA,TRBV7-2,TRBJ2-7,TGTGCCAGCAGCCCAGGGGTATACTCCTACGAGCAGTACTTC,CASSPGVYSYEQYF
many,NA,TRBV12-3/TRBV12-4,TRBJ2-2,TGTGCCACACAGGGGAACACCGGGGAGCTGTTTTTT,CATQGNTGELFF
few,NA,TRBV5-1,TRBJ2-1,TGCGCCAGCAGCTTGGTTGTGACAAGCCTACGCAATGAGCAGTTCTTC,CASSLVVTSLRNEQFF
NA,NA,TRBV12-3/TRBV12-4,TRBJ2-3,TGTGCCAGCAGCCTACATGGGGGTATCGCAGATACGCAGTATTTT,CASSLHGGIADTQYF
NA,NA,TRBV30,TRBJ2-2,TGTGCCTGGACTAGTACGACCTCCGGGGAGCTGTTTTTT,CAWTSTTSGELFF
few,NA,TRBV6-6,TRBJ2-1,TGTGCCGGTGGGGGAGGACCCTACAATGAGCAGTTCTTC,CAGGGGPYNEQFF
many,TRBD1,TRBV9,TRBJ1-1,TGTGCCAGCACCGGACAGGGGTGGGGGCACACTGAAGCTTTCTTT,CASTGQGWGHTEAFF